The sequence of this T cell receptor (beta chain) was determined in a study of T cells in Graves' hyperthyroidism and ophthalmopathy. Study results and caveats: Most clonotypes that expanded in the thyroid above 0.001 also showed up in blood. Ophthalmopathy and stable hyperthyroidism were told apart by a 13 V-J model.

This clonotype was observed many times. Its antigen is unidentified. RNA transcripts were the template for amplifying TCR beta CDR3 regions. TCR CDR3 regions were first amplified by RT-PCR with HTBI primers. TCRdb re-called the multiplex PCR reads with MiXCR, one entry per CDR3 protein. The sample yields about half a million distinct CDR3 sequences, more than 20% seen once. Graves' hyperthyroidism was deemed stable absent ophthalmopathy progression within 18 months. PBMCs were sourced from more than 9 ml fresh peripheral blood. The V end lost 0 bases, the J end lost 6 bases, and 10 bases lay between the germline ends. This CDR3 contains 14 residues. The V gene's germline CDR1 is KGHDR and CDR2 SFDVKD.

Input material: blood. This receptor was taken from a man aged 18 to 35 with Graves' hyperthyroidism. The chain uses TRBV24-1 and TRBJ1-2, with a weak D call TRBD1 (6 bases). In DNA, the CDR3 is TGTGCCACCAGTGATTTGGACAGGCATAATGGCTACACCTTC. This gives the protein CATSDLDRHNGYTF.